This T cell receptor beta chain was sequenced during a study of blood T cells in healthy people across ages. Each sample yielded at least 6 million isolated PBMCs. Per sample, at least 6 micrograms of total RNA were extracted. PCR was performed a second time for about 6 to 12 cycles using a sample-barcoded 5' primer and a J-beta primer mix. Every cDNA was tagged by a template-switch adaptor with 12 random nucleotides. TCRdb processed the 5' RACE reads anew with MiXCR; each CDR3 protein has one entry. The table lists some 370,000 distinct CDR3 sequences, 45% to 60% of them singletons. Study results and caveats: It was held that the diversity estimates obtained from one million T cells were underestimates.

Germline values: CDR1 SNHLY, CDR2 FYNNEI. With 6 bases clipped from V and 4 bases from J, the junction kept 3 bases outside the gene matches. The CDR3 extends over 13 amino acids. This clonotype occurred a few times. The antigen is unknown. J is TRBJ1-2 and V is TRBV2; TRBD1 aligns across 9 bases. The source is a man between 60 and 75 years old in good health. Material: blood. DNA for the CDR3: TGTGCCAGCAGGGGACAGGGCCCCTATGGCTACACCTTC. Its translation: CASRGQGPYGYTF.